The 16 T cell receptor beta chains given below trace back to one sample, sequenced in a study of patients and donors after allogeneic stem cell transplantation. TCRdb re-derived calls from the RT-PCR reads in MiXCR, one entry per CDR3 protein. The data contain roughly 940,000 distinct CDR3 sequences, around 17% of them singletons. Input material: blood, either unsorted or a sorted T cell fraction (not recorded which). The receptor set was obtained from a human donor who was either an allogeneic HSCT recipient or a stem cell or donor lymphocyte infusion donor (not recorded which). It is not recorded whose cells these are; they may come from a transplant donor.

The count of this clonotype is one. The CDR3 region has the DNA TGTGCCAGCAGCCAAGAAGAGGGCCCGAACACTGAAGCTTTCTTT. This sequence encodes CASSQEEGPNTEAFF. V is TRBV4-2 and J is TRBJ1-1; D unclear. The V end lost 0 bases, the J end lost 1 base, and 9 bases lay between the germline ends. Per germline, CDR1 LGHNA and CDR2 YNFKEQ. This CDR3 has 15 amino acids.

The CDR3 coding sequence is TGTGCCAGCAGCTTAAGTCTTGAGCAGTTCTTC. Translated, it gives CASSLSLEQFF. The J gene is TRBJ2-1, the V gene TRBV7-9, with D unresolved. Trimming took off 2 bases at V and 9 bases at J, with 5 bases between the two ends. The CDR3 runs 11 residues. Germline CDR1 is SEHNR and CDR2 is FQNEAQ (reference sequence).

This clonotype was observed a handful of times. The rearrangement links TRBV2 to TRBJ1-5; TRBD1 agrees at 8 bases. From germline, CDR1 is SNHLY and CDR2 FYNNEI. The CDR3 totals 14 residues. Trimming removed 4 bases from V and 9 bases from J; junction bases left unmatched: 8. CDR3 coding DNA: TGTGCCAGCAGTGGGACAGGGACCCTGAGGCCCCAGCATTTT. This sequence encodes CASSGTGTLRPQHF.

The rearrangement links TRBV20-1 to TRBJ2-6; unclear D gene. This CDR3 is built from 17 residues. Germline loops: CDR1 DFQATT, CDR2 SNEGSKA (reference sequence). V lost 0 bases and J 0 bases, leaving 12 bases between the germline ends. The CDR3 protein is CSARDTGTSSGANVLTF. The CDR3 DNA is TGCAGTGCTAGAGATACGGGTACAAGCTCTGGGGCCAACGTCCTGACTTTC.

This clonotype was observed a handful of times. The rearrangement uses TRBV16 and TRBJ2-7, with D tentatively TRBD1 (6 bases). The length of the CDR3 is 14 residues. V gave up 2 bases and J gave up 2 bases, with 10 bases separating them. Germline V lookup: CDR1 KGHSY, CDR2 FQNENV. The CDR3 is CASSQHRVPYEQYF. The CDR3 DNA follows: TGTGCCAGCAGCCAACACAGGGTTCCCTACGAGCAGTACTTC.

This clonotype has ten or more counts. The rearrangement joins TRBV6-5 to TRBJ1-2; 8 nucleotides align to TRBD1. The CDR3 contains 16 residues. Per germline, CDR1 MNHEY and CDR2 SVGAGI. Trimming took 0 bases from V and 4 from J; bases not matched to a gene: 7. The CDR3 DNA reads TGTGCCAGCAGTTACTCGTCAGGGGGCGGTTTCTATGGCTACACCTTC. It encodes CASSYSSGGGFYGYTF.

The gene calls are TRBV9 and TRBJ2-1, with D unresolved. The V and J ends lost 0 bases and 6 bases respectively, with 10 bases between them. Germline-derived CDR1 and CDR2 are SGDLS and YYNGEE. The CDR3 loop spans 14 amino acids. The CDR3 region has the DNA TGTGCCAGCAGCGTAGGTAGTTGGGGCAATGAGCAGTTCTTC. Translating gives CASSVGSWGNEQFF.

The V and J genes are TRBV10-1 and TRBJ1-1; the D gene is possibly TRBD1 (6 bases). V lost 8 bases and J lost 3, with 13 bases in between. The CDR3 is made up of 13 amino acids. Per germline, CDR1 WNHNN and CDR2 SYGVQD (reference sequence). The CDR3 nucleotides read TGCGCCAGCCCCTTAGGGGGACACACTGAAGCTTTCTTT. This codes for CASPLGGHTEAFF.

The chain couples TRBV20-1 to TRBJ2-3; 11 bases agree with TRBD2. The CDR3 has 17 residues. J gave up 1 base and V 6 bases, and 12 bases lay outside the gene matches. Germline V lookup: CDR1 DFQATT, CDR2 SNEGSKA (reference sequence). The CDR3 here is CSALGGSGGAGTDTQYF. The DNA for the CDR3 is TGCAGTGCCCTCGGTGGTAGCGGGGGGGCCGGCACAGATACGCAGTATTTT.

A few counts support this clonotype. The chain recombines TRBV5-1 with TRBJ2-1, with D possibly TRBD1 on 5 matching bases. The CDR3 has 16 residues. V shed 2 bases and J shed 6 bases, with 18 bases lying between them. Germline values: CDR1 SGHRS, CDR2 YFSETQ. CDR3: CASSLSRTNSGNEQFF. CDR3 DNA sequence: TGCGCCAGCAGCTTATCCAGGACAAATAGTGGCAATGAGCAGTTCTTC.

This clonotype was seen more than once but under ten times. V is TRBV20-1 and J is TRBJ2-5; 9 nucleotides line up with TRBD2. V lost 3 bases, J lost 4 bases, and 9 bases stayed unmatched. CDR3 size: 15 residues. Germline CDR1 DFQATT, CDR2 SNEGSKA (reference sequence). The CDR3 DNA is TGCAGTGCTAGCCCAAGCGGGGGGAGTAGAGAGACCCAGTACTTC. It codes for CSASPSGGSRETQYF.

Many counts were recorded for this clonotype. J is TRBJ2-1 and V is TRBV12-3 or TRBV12-4; 9 bases are shared with TRBD1. Germline trimming cut 2 bases from V and 3 bases from J; bases unmatched to any gene: 5. The CDR3 is 16 amino acids. The CDR3 DNA follows: TGTGCCAGCAGTTTATTTGGGACAGGGAACTACAATGAGCAGTTCTTC. This translates into CASSLFGTGNYNEQFF.

V is TRBV30 and J is TRBJ1-2; D remains ambiguous. Germline V gene lookup returns CDR1 GTSNPN and CDR2 SVGIG (reference sequence). Trimming cost V 0 bases and J 5 bases, with 10 bases left between them. CDR3 size: 13 residues. The CDR3 DNA sequence: TGTGCCTGGAGTGTCCACGGCGATTATGGCTACACCTTC. Translation: CAWSVHGDYGYTF.

CDR3 DNA: TGCGCCAGCAGCGGACTAGCGGGAGAATACAATGAGCAGTTCTTC. Translating it yields CASSGLAGEYNEQFF. The chain is built from TRBV5-1 and TRBJ2-1; 13 bases map to TRBD2. In germline, CDR1 is SGHRS, CDR2 YFSETQ. V shed 4 bases and J 4 bases; nucleotides not matched to a gene: 2. The CDR3 has 15 amino acids.

At least ten counts were recorded for this clonotype. The chain joins TRBV5-1 to TRBJ1-1, with unresolved D. Germline CDR1 is SGHRS and CDR2 is YFSETQ. This CDR3 is 15 amino acids long. V lost 2 bases to trimming and J lost 0 bases, with 11 bases between them. The CDR3 sequence: CASSFARVLNTEAFF. CDR3 sequence (DNA): TGCGCCAGCAGCTTCGCAAGGGTCTTGAACACTGAAGCTTTCTTT.

This clonotype has at least ten counts. This chain uses TRBV12-3 or TRBV12-4 with TRBJ2-4, with 9 nucleotides matching TRBD1. This CDR3 spans 12 amino acids. V shed 4 bases and J 16 bases; nucleotides not matched to a gene: 8. CDR3 nucleotide sequence: TGTGCCAGCAGTTCCGGGACAGGGTCTTATTACTTC. Protein product: CASSSGTGSYYF.